This TCR beta chain was identified in a study of identical twins. General study findings and limits: The authors noted that invariant MAIT and iNKT cells could partly confound zero-insertion analyses. Monozygotic twin pairs showed more out-of-frame TCR alpha sharing than models estimated.

Each CDR3 protein gets one entry after TCRdb re-called the 5' RACE reads with MiXCR. The top ten clones hold 0.35% to 0.45% of a sample with around 530,000 distinct CDR3 sequences, roughly 15% of them seen once. This clonotype was seen more than once but under ten times. No antigen is known for it. These sequences were also reported in another study, on yellow fever vaccine responses in identical twins.

This sequence was found in a woman aged 18 to 35 in good health. The sequenced sample consisted of CD4+ T cells sorted from blood.

CDR3: CASSLANQETQYF. Here the CDR3 DNA reads TGCGCCAGCAGCTTGGCTAATCAAGAGACCCAGTACTTC. The chain employs TRBV5-1 and TRBJ2-5; D uncertain. CDR3 length: 13 amino acids. Germline V gene data show CDR1 as SGHRS and CDR2 as YFSETQ. V was trimmed by 0 bases and J by 2 bases, leaving 5 bases between them.